The rows below give T cell receptor beta chains drawn from one sample of a study of cytomegalovirus exposure and HLA in healthy donors. Sequencing used immunoSEQ multiplex PCR; TCRdb keeps in-frame clones, though not all of them. Of more than 95,000 clones detected, roughly three quarters appear once; the ten largest clones hold around 4.3%. Material for sequencing was PBMCs. Receptor source: a man younger than 40 in good health and CMV-seropositive. The CDR3 runs from the conserved cysteine through the conserved F or W.

j_gene,v_gene,len,CDR3aa
TRBJ1-1,TRBV7-2,14,CASSLAGQGMGSFF
TRBJ1-4,TRBV9,15,CASSLTGGEDEKLFF
TRBJ2-3,TRBV5-6,16,CASSLRRGGPLDTQYF
TRBJ2-1,TRBV13,19,CASSLFTGGTSDSYNEQFF
TRBJ2-5,TRBV4-2,15,CASSTSGAGRKTQYF
TRBJ1-5,TRBV4-2,14,CASSQDVGDQPQHF
TRBJ2-2,TRBV7-7,13,CASSLENSGELFF
TRBJ2-7,TRBV14,15,CASRLGGVNSYEQYF
TRBJ2-3,TRBV5-6,16,CASSFSRGGLPDTQYF
TRBJ2-2,TRBV2,12,CASGVEIGELFF
TRBJ2-2,TRBV12-5,16,CASGHPGQANTGELFF
TRBJ2-2,TRBV19,15,CASSLAGGHVGELFF
TRBJ2-7,TRBV14,12,CASSQGQGARIF
TRBJ2-7,TRBV29-1,13,CSVARASSYEQYF
TRBJ1-2,TRBV9,15,CAISVGQGTNYGYTF
TRBJ2-2,TRBV7-9,14,CASSETRYTGELFF
TRBJ2-7,TRBV27,14,CASSLYTTGYEQYF
TRBJ2-7,TRBV7-9,18,CASSPSTSGGPSSYEQYF
TRBJ1-3,TRBV9,13,CASSPDSGNTIYF
TRBJ2-7,TRBV10-2,13,CATSSSGAYEQYF
TRBJ2-5,TRBV27,15,CASSLWAQGAETQYF
TRBJ2-1,TRBV6-1,14,CASSETGVAVEQFF
TRBJ1-4,TRBV7-8,16,CASSASFSTGDEKLFF
TRBJ1-2,TRBV5-4,14,CASSSTGRGYGYTF
TRBJ2-2,TRBV19,15,CASSDRDRETGELFF
TRBJ2-3,TRBV10-3,16,CAISVGLAGGPDTQYF
TRBJ1-3,TRBV5-1,16,CASSLVTASSGNTIYF
TRBJ1-2,TRBV7-9,16,CSSSPEGAGGNYGYTF
TRBJ1-2,TRBV5-4,18,CASSLAKRTQGQGIGYTF
TRBJ1-2,TRBV19,13,CASSKEGGYGYTF
TRBJ2-2,TRBV2,15,CASQEDSGGIGELFF
TRBJ2-7,TRBV27,14,CASSRQGGGRQQYF
TRBJ2-1,TRBV5-5,14,CASSLTSGRDEQFF
TRBJ2-3,TRBV18,16,CASSPLLAGGTDTQYF
TRBJ2-5,TRBV5-6,15,CASSSSSGGGETQYF
TRBJ1-5,TRBV2,15,CASSVGSGQRQPQHF
TRBJ1-5,TRBV28,13,CASSLILNQPQHF
TRBJ1-5,TRBV4-3,15,CASSLGAGDGQPQHF
TRBJ2-1,TRBV27,12,CASISKGVEQFF
TRBJ2-5,TRBV7-8,15,CASSPWTGGQETQYF
TRBJ1-5,TRBV6-6,14,CASKVGQFNQPQHF